One sample yielded the 5 T cell receptor beta chains listed below, sequenced in a study of blood T cell repertoires in COVID-19. The data were produced by immunoSEQ multiplex PCR, yet TCRdb's version contains in-frame clones alone and is incomplete. The repertoire holds about 170,000 clones, approximately 84% seen once, with 2.5% to 3% in the top ten. The sample was peripheral blood. Source of these receptors: an elderly woman with COVID-19, enrolled during active disease.

This chain links TRBV9 with TRBJ2-5; a possible D gene is TRBD1 (5 bases). This CDR3 region has 15 residues. The germline V gene encodes CDR1 SGDLS and CDR2 YYNGEE. The ends were cut back, 3 bases at V and 2 bases at J, with 14 bases in the middle. The CDR3 sequence: CASSDRPAGQETQYF. As DNA, the CDR3 is TGTGCCAGCAGCGACCGTCCGGCAGGGCAAGAGACCCAGTACTTC. The whole variable domain, remainder taken from reference TRBV9 and TRBJ2-5, is DSGVTQTPKHLITATGQRVTLRCSPRSGDLSVYWYQQSLDQGLQFLIQYYNGEERAKGNILERFSAQQFPDLHSELNLSSLELGDSALYFCASSDRPAGQETQYFGPGTRLLVL.

The J gene is TRBJ1-5, the V gene TRBV5-5, with D possibly TRBD1 on 6 matching bases. Germline V gives CDR1 SGHKS, CDR2 YYEKEE (reference sequence). The CDR3 runs 18 residues. V lost 4 bases and J 0 bases, leaving 20 bases between the germline ends. CDR3 DNA sequence: TGTGCCAGCAGCCCTCGGGAGGGGGTTAGCTATAGCAATCAGCCCCAGCATTTT. It is translated as CASSPREGVSYSNQPQHF.

This chain joins TRBV2 and TRBJ1-4; D uncertain. From germline, CDR1 is SNHLY and CDR2 FYNNEI. Trimming shortened V by 5 bases and J by 7 bases, and 26 bases separated the two germline ends. The CDR3 is 18 residues long. The CDR3 sequence: CASSTRTGLANRGEKLFF. The CDR3 DNA reads TGTGCCAGCAGTACCCGGACCGGTTTGGCAAACCGGGGTGAAAAACTGTTTTTT.

The chain carries TRBV28 and TRBJ1-1; 7 positions match TRBD1. The junction had 7 bases not matched to a gene; V was cut back by 6 bases and J by 0 bases. The germline V gene encodes CDR1 MDHEN and CDR2 SYDVKM. The length of the CDR3 is 15 residues. CDR3 loop: CASRRGQVMNTEAFF. Written as DNA, the CDR3 is TGTGCCAGCAGACGTGGACAGGTCATGAACACTGAAGCTTTCTTT.

The CDR3 protein is CASSSVGTGNSPLHF. CDR3 DNA: TGTGCCAGCAGTAGTGTGGGGACAGGGAATTCACCCCTCCACTTT. The V and J genes are TRBV6-5 and TRBJ1-6; 9 bases map to TRBD1. The CDR3 contains 15 residues. Germline CDR1 MNHEY, CDR2 SVGAGI. V gave up 5 bases and J gave up 7 bases; unmatched junction bases: 6.